This paragraph reports one T cell receptor (beta chain). Its antigen is unknown. Per-base qualities were not stored, and no clone one base away is much larger. This entry belongs to a study of blood T cell repertoires in COVID-19 (dated by TCRdb to the early 2020s). At the level of the whole study: Collaborator samples came from the United States, Italy and Spain and covered acute and convalescent phases of COVID-19. The prospective study material was composed of cDNA or gDNA derived from T cells, B-cell-depleted T cells, or PBMCs. Deeply sampled blood TCRbeta repertoires from subjects exposed to, actively infected with, or recovered from COVID-19 were included in the dataset. A freely available public database, intended as a resource for researchers studying the immune response to SARS-CoV-2, is where the repertoires were released. Samples were obtained from the ongoing ImmuneRACE study (first 160 participants) and from about 1,300 subjects provided by 6 global collaborators. Sample metadata almost always included a de-identified subject ID, COVID-19 status, age in years and sex. Where HLA class I and class II types were available, the types were taken from metadata supplied by the sample provider, not from assay-based typing. General study outcomes and caveats: The quantity of clinical and demographic metadata differed by source and by participant and was supplied without curation.

The collaborating institutions used their own protocols to collect whole blood in K2EDTA tubes. For TCRbeta analysis, collaborator samples were shipped as frozen whole blood, as isolated PBMCs, or as DNA extracted from either sample type. The immunoSEQ Assay, a bias-controlled multiplex PCR, was used to amplify TCRbeta CDR3 regions from genomic DNA. Concerning the study's data processing: The number of nucleated cells in each sample was estimated by amplification of reference gene primers within the assay. To quantify the absolute abundance of each unique TCRbeta CDR3 rearrangement, sequence reads were collapsed and filtered. For each sample, productive Simpson clonality was calculated by taking the square root of Simpson's diversity index across productive rearrangements. TCRdb's version of the immuneACCESS table is confined to in-frame rearrangements and falls short of the full clone set. An unresolved V gene accounts for under half of the shortfall where checked; the remainder is of unknown origin. V, J and clone size reflect that table, while D and trimming were determined from the DNA. This sample lists about 64,000 clones; around nine tenths were detected once. 7% to 10% of the sample is taken by the ten largest.

In the germline V gene, CDR1 corresponds to KGHDR and CDR2 to SFDVKD. Its CDR3 holds 14 amino acids, cysteine through phenylalanine. CDR3 DNA is the only sequence kept; it has 42 bases, read in frame from the first base. The V end gives up 6 bases and the J end 3 bases, leaving 3 bases in the junction not matched to a gene. Input material: peripheral blood. The TCR comes from an elderly woman with active COVID-19. Recombination joined TRBV24-1 with TRBJ2-2; TRBD1 aligns with 7 central bases. The DNA reads as follows: TGTGCCACCAGTTTAGGGGGCTACACCGGGGAGCTGTTTTTT. Its amino acids are CATSLGGYTGELFF.